Shown below are 3 T cell receptor beta chains from a single sample sequenced in a study of blood T cell repertoires in COVID-19 (dated by TCRdb to the early 2020s). The library was built by means of the immunoSEQ multiplex PCR assay. The table comes from immuneACCESS by way of TCRdb, which keeps in-frame sequences with V and J called. Part of the clones is missing from these tables; in studies checked, under half for an unresolved V gene and the rest for unknown reasons. In this sample the table shows around 300,000 clones, 85% to 90% of which occur a single time. The ten most abundant clones make up over 9% of the sample. Sequenced sample: PBMCs or T cells enriched from blood (not recorded which). The receptors shown here come from a young woman who had recovered from COVID-19.

The V and J genes are TRBV28 and TRBJ2-1; 16 bases are a match to TRBD2. This CDR3 is built from 18 residues. Germline V lookup: CDR1 MDHEN, CDR2 SYDVKM. Trimming removed 4 bases from V and 7 bases from J; junction bases left unmatched: 10. CDR3 in amino acids: CASSSAGTSGRAVNEQFF. DNA of the CDR3: TGTGCCAGCAGTTCCGCCGGGACTAGCGGGAGGGCCGTGAATGAGCAGTTCTTC.

The chain recombines TRBV24-1 with TRBJ2-1; the D gene is possibly TRBD1 (5 bases). The germline CDR1 and CDR2 sequences are KGHDR and SFDVKD. This CDR3 contains 15 residues. Trimming took 2 bases from V and 0 from J, leaving 7 bases between them. The CDR3 is CATSDYRSSYNEQFF. The DNA of the CDR3 is TGTGCCACCAGTGATTACAGGAGCTCCTACAATGAGCAGTTCTTC.

V is TRBV18 and J is TRBJ1-4, with 8 bases identical to TRBD1. V was pared by 3 bases and J by 6 bases, with 9 bases of the junction left unmatched. Germline assignment: CDR1 KGHSH and CDR2 LQKENI. This CDR3 comprises 16 residues. The CDR3 DNA sequence: TGTGCCAGCTCACCGCCACGGCAGGGGGCCGATGAAAAACTGTTTTTT. Translating it yields CASSPPRQGADEKLFF. Supplemented by reference TRBV18 and TRBJ1-4, the full variable domain reads NAGVMQNPRHLVRRRGQEARLRCSPMKGHSHVYWYRQLPEEGLKFMVYLQKENIIDESGMPKERFSAEFPKEGPSILRIQQVVRGDSAAYFCASSPPRQGADEKLFFGSGTQLSVL.